These 19 T cell receptor beta chains were all obtained from the same sample, sequenced in a study of blood T cell repertoires in COVID-19. Assay: immunoSEQ multiplex PCR; the TCRdb copy retains only in-frame clones and omits some. Of 200,000 to 300,000 clones in the sample, roughly nine tenths are singletons; the top ten hold roughly 3.1%. Sequencing was done on a sample of peripheral blood. Source of these receptors: a man aged 18 to 29 with active or convalescent COVID-19.

The genes are TRBV19 and TRBJ1-1; a weak D match, TRBD1 (5 bases). CDR3 length: 15 amino acids. Looked up from germline, CDR1 is LNHDA and CDR2 is SQIVND (reference sequence). V lost 8 bases, J lost 4 bases, and 20 bases lay in between. The CDR3 sequence is CASGVWMRGITEAFF. The CDR3 DNA reads TGTGCCAGTGGAGTATGGATGCGGGGGATCACTGAAGCTTTCTTT. The full variable domain, rest sourced from reference TRBV19 and TRBJ1-1, is DGGITQSPKYLFRKEGQNVTLSCEQNLNHDAMYWYRQDPGQGLRLIYYSQIVNDFQKGDIAEGYSVSREKKESFPLTVTSAQKNPTAFYLCASGVWMRGITEAFFGQGTRLTVV.

V usage is TRBV18 and J usage is TRBJ1-2, with 8 bases fitting TRBD1. Germline V gene sequence: CDR1 KGHSH, CDR2 LQKENI. V lost 2 bases, J lost 4 bases, and 3 bases stayed unmatched. This CDR3 comprises 14 residues. The DNA for the CDR3 is TGTGCCAGCTCACCAGGCAGGGGGCCCTATGGCTACACCTTC. Encoded protein: CASSPGRGPYGYTF.

This clone occurred once. The rearrangement uses TRBV9 and TRBJ2-3; TRBD2 matches 9 bases. J lost 5 bases, V lost 4 bases, and 8 bases had no gene match. The germline gives CDR1 SGDLS, CDR2 YYNGEE. This CDR3 comprises 15 residues. The DNA of the CDR3 is TGTGCCAGCAGCATGACTAGCGGTGGGGGAGATACGCAGTATTTT. Translating it yields CASSMTSGGGDTQYF.

The chain links TRBV14 to TRBJ1-6; no definite D call. CDR3 length: 16 residues. The V and J ends lost 0 bases and 7 bases respectively, with 13 bases between them. CDR1 and CDR2 (germline): SGHDN, FVKESK. CDR3 bases: TGTGCCAGCAGCCAAGATGGGCCAGGTTGGAATTCACCCCTCCACTTT. It encodes CASSQDGPGWNSPLHF.

This clone occurred once. The same CDR3 also results from other DNA sequences found in this sample. The chain employs TRBV18 and TRBJ2-7; D uncertain. This CDR3 contains 13 residues. V dropped 0 bases and J dropped 2 bases, with 5 bases sitting between them. Germline-derived CDR1 and CDR2 are KGHSH and LQKENI. The CDR3 sequence: CASSPPSTYEQYF. Written as DNA, the CDR3 is TGTGCCAGCTCACCACCGTCAACCTACGAGCAGTACTTC.

The chain has TRBV15 and TRBJ1-5; D is possibly TRBD1 (6 bases). The CDR3 length is 13 residues. CDR1 and CDR2 (germline): LNHNV, YYDKDF (reference sequence). Trimming removed 6 bases from V and 3 bases from J, with 9 bases in between. Here the CDR3 DNA reads TGTGCCACCAGACAGGGCAACAATCAGCCCCAGCATTTT. Its protein product is CATRQGNNQPQHF.

This sequence joins TRBV27 and TRBJ2-7; the D gene is possibly TRBD1 (5 bases). The germline CDR1 and CDR2 sequences are MNHEY and SMNVEV (reference sequence). CDR3 length equals 13 residues. Trimming removed 3 bases at V and 5 bases at J, with 11 bases between. The DNA for the CDR3 is TGTGCCAGCAGTTTGCTCCAGGGTGACGAGCAGTACTTC. Translating gives CASSLLQGDEQYF.

This chain uses TRBV11-3 with TRBJ2-2; maybe TRBD2 (6 bases). V lost 2 bases, J lost 0 bases, and 16 bases lay in between. Germline V gene data show CDR1 as SGHNT and CDR2 as YENEEA. This CDR3 is built from 18 residues. The CDR3 loop reads CASSLRGGAQANTGELFF. The CDR3 DNA follows: TGTGCCAGCAGCTTAAGGGGCGGGGCCCAAGCGAACACCGGGGAGCTGTTTTTT.

The count of this clone is one. This sequence joins TRBV3-1 (or the pseudogene TRBV3-2) and TRBJ2-3; 9 bases agree with TRBD1. The CDR3 runs 16 residues. Germline loops: CDR1 LGHDT, CDR2 YNNKEL (reference sequence). V gave up 3 bases and J gave up 4 bases; unmatched junction bases: 8. The DNA for the CDR3 is TGTGCCAGCAGCCACCTAACGGACAGGGGCGCAGATACGCAGTATTTT. Translated, it gives CASSHLTDRGADTQYF.

The rearrangement uses TRBV2 and TRBJ1-4; D unresolved. Germline V CDR1 and CDR2: SNHLY, FYNNEI. The V end lost 7 bases, the J end lost 5 bases, and 14 bases lay between the germline ends. This CDR3 region has 14 residues. The CDR3 DNA is TGTGCCAGCACCACAAGGACTGGAAATGAAAAACTGTTTTTT. Protein: CASTTRTGNEKLFF.

J is TRBJ2-1 and V is TRBV11-2; 14 bases are a match to TRBD2. Per germline, CDR1 SGHAT and CDR2 FQNNGV. With 3 bases clipped from V and 7 bases from J, the junction kept 2 bases outside the gene matches. This CDR3 contains 15 residues. The CDR3, as DNA: TGTGCCAGCAGCTTCGGACTAGCGGGAGGAAATGAGCAGTTCTTC. Translation gives CASSFGLAGGNEQFF.

V usage is TRBV23-1 and J usage is TRBJ1-4; TRBD1 matches 8 bases. TRBV23-1 is classed as an ORF, of uncertain function. This CDR3 contains 15 residues. V lost 4 bases and J lost 8; bases outside the gene matches: 9. In DNA form, the CDR3 reads TGCGCCAGCAGTCCAAGACAGGGGAAACAGGAAAAACTGTTTTTT. It codes for CASSPRQGKQEKLFF.

The genes are TRBV4-3 and TRBJ2-7, with 11 nucleotides matching TRBD2. The trim removed 1 base at V and 5 bases at J, leaving 10 bases unmatched. This CDR3 is built from 17 residues. Germline lookup yields CDR1 LGHNA and CDR2 YSLEER. The CDR3 DNA reads TGCGCCAGCAGCCAAGTACTAGCGGGGGTCCCCGGGAACGAGCAGTACTTC. Amino acid sequence: CASSQVLAGVPGNEQYF.

A single count supports this clone. The CDR3 DNA is TGTGCCAGTAGTATGGGGACTAGCGGGGGGAAAACTAGCACAGATACGCAGTATTTT. Protein sequence: CASSMGTSGGKTSTDTQYF. This chain connects TRBV19 to TRBJ2-3, with 15 bases fitting TRBD2. This CDR3 is built from 19 residues. Trimming removed 3 bases from V and 0 bases from J; junction bases left unmatched: 7. From germline, CDR1 is LNHDA and CDR2 SQIVND (reference sequence).

The genes are TRBV24-1 and TRBJ1-2, with TRBD1 identical over 8 bases. J was trimmed by 3 bases and V by 4 bases; bases with no gene match: 18. The CDR3 runs to 19 residues. Germline V lookup: CDR1 KGHDR, CDR2 SFDVKD. The CDR3 coding sequence is TGTGCCACCAGTGACATAACAACCTTATACGCGACAGGGGACTATGGCTACACCTTC. It encodes CATSDITTLYATGDYGYTF.

V gene TRBV7-8 combines with J gene TRBJ1-1, with a possible D match to TRBD1 (5 bases). Germline V gene lookup returns CDR1 SGHVS and CDR2 FQNEAQ. The CDR3 loop spans 13 amino acids. Trimming removed 6 bases from V and 1 base from J, with 9 bases in between. CDR3 sequence reads: CASRRGSNTEAFF. CDR3 sequence (DNA): TGTGCCAGCAGGCGGGGGTCGAACACTGAAGCTTTCTTT.

This chain links TRBV4-3 with TRBJ2-5, with a tentative D call TRBD2 (5 bases). The CDR3 is 15 residues long. V lost 2 bases and J lost 0, with 10 bases in between. Germline-derived CDR1 and CDR2 are LGHNA and YSLEER. The CDR3 DNA sequence: TGCGCCAGCAGCCAATCTAGCCTGTACCAAGAGACCCAGTACTTC. As protein: CASSQSSLYQETQYF.

V and J are TRBV9 and TRBJ2-2; D call uncertain. Trimming pared 0 bases from V and 3 bases from J, leaving 6 bases between. This CDR3 has 14 amino acids. From germline, CDR1 is SGDLS and CDR2 YYNGEE. The CDR3 is CASSVAVYTGELFF. CDR3 DNA sequence: TGTGCCAGCAGCGTAGCGGTGTACACCGGGGAGCTGTTTTTT.

This rearrangement joins TRBV6-2 or TRBV6-3 to TRBJ1-1; no firm D call. The V gene's germline CDR1 is MNHEY and CDR2 SVGEGT. The CDR3 runs to 13 residues. V was pared by 5 bases and J by 0 bases, with 7 bases between. The CDR3 DNA is TGTGCCAGCAGTCCCCAAATGAACACTGAAGCTTTCTTT. Residues: CASSPQMNTEAFF.